This T cell receptor beta chain is from a study of blood T cells in healthy people across ages (dated by TCRdb to about 2015). General notes on the study: In model experiments, roughly one uniquely barcoded TCR beta cDNA molecule per two T cells was captured by template switching. To track age-related changes in TCR beta repertoire diversity, the study relied on deep sequencing normalized with unique cDNA molecular identifiers. The study analyzed two additional independent replicas of 1 million unique cDNA reads from the same blood draw for two donors, one aged 18 to 30 and one aged 80 or older. The donors were divided into four age groups: young (average around 15 years), middle-aged (almost 40), aged (about 61) and long-lived (about 84). Study-wide findings and limitations: The long-lived group showed more naive CD4+ T cells, fewer expanded clones and increased TCR diversity than the aged group, suggesting age selection. Observed TCR beta diversity per million T cells fell roughly linearly with age, and a significant reduction was already apparent by age around 44. Since profiling was done on bulk unsorted PBMCs, naive and antigen-experienced compartments could not be conclusively compared. The CMV infection status of donors was not known, potentially confounding age-related changes in expanded clonotypes. Estimates of total diversity based on one million sequenced T cells were considered lower bounds and underestimates. Observed TCR beta diversity correlated strongly with the percentage of naive T cells measured by flow cytometry.

Systemically healthy Caucasian individuals from Russia, over 30 in total and aged about 6 to 95 years, were included as donors. Each donor gave roughly 11 milliliters of peripheral blood, drawn into EDTA-treated Vacutainer tubes. Ficoll-Paque density-gradient centrifugation was used to isolate PBMCs, with at least 6.5 million per sample. Total RNA, at least 6 micrograms per sample, was extracted from PBMCs with Trizol reagent. For every donor, flow cytometry on a PBMC aliquot measured the percentage of naive CD45RAhigh/CD27high T cells. Comments on this clonotype: No antigen is known for it. No per-base quality is available; no much larger clone lies one base away.

Taken from cysteine to phenylalanine, the CDR3 has 13 residues. This entry keeps only the CDR3 DNA: 39 bases, framed from base 1. CDR1 DFQATT and CDR2 SNEGSKA were looked up in the germline V gene (reference sequence). Trimming takes 6 bases off V and 9 bases off J; junction bases not matched to a gene: 12. Library generation was performed with 5' RACE. The data were produced on an Illumina HiSeq 2500. A second about 6 to 11 cycle PCR used a sample-barcoded 5' primer and a J-beta primer mix. A template-switch 5' adaptor carrying 12 random nucleotides introduced a unique molecular identifier onto each TCR beta cDNA molecule. Each sample yielded at least 2.5 million CDR3-containing paired-end reads. The Mint cDNA synthesis kit, primed by a TRBC-specific oligonucleotide, was used to synthesize first-strand cDNA from all RNA. Following uracil-DNA glycosylase treatment, a first 18-cycle PCR with universal primers M1SS and BC2_uni_R was performed on all cDNA. From the authors' description of their analysis: For normalization, 1 million high-quality reads, each with a distinct molecular identifier, were randomly selected from each sample. Instead of being binned into consensus sequences, reads that shared molecular identifiers were thrown out. MiTCR, run with a Q25 quality threshold and the strictest error-elimination algorithm, handled CDR3 identification, clonotype clustering and error correction. A nonparametric unseen species model using Euler transformation provided a lower-bound estimate of total TCR beta diversity. TCRdb took the public reads, trimmed them with fastp at Q25, ran MiXCR for clone calling and kept in-frame beta chains. A single entry per CDR3 protein holds the most common genes and DNA from its merged rows. TCRdb, rather than the study authors, made the V and J calls. The table for this sample lists around 700,000 distinct CDR3 sequences; 20% to 30% of them were counted only once. Under 9.5% of the sample lies in the top ten.

The sample also formed part of further work on T cells of mothers and their children. Per the second study: The donors were nine systemically healthy Caucasian individuals, made up of three mothers and their six children. cDNA synthesis consumed the entire amount of extracted RNA, loaded at around 1.4 ug RNA in each 15 ul reaction. Sample barcodes and 2-4 random nucleotides were added via the M1S primer in the second PCR. More than 8 million TCR beta CDR3 reads were obtained from each mother, and roughly 3 million reads were obtained from each child. In both related and unrelated pairs, thymic selection shapes the output of TCR recombination in a similar way, with inherited differences having only a minor effect. Related mother-child pairs always showed normalized repertoire overlap that was slightly higher than in unrelated mother-child pairs, though the difference was never significant. No persistent microchimeric T cell clones were detected, at a sensitivity of approximately 100 clones per million clonotypes. To look for features that set related mother-child pairs apart from unrelated individuals, the researchers ran deep NGS to compare the TCR beta repertoires of mothers and children. Mothers averaged approximately 40 +/- 4 years of age and children averaged about 10 +/- 4 years. Libraries were sequenced on Illumina HiSeq 2000 with 100+100 nt paired-end reads after adapter ligation with NEBNext reagents. To avoid cross-contamination, the mother libraries and the child libraries were prepared a month apart and sequenced in separate runs. Each donor had between 500,000 and 2,000,000 distinct TCR beta clonotypes identified. Naive TCR beta clonotypes were estimated from low-frequency clonotypes matched to each donor's FACS-determined naive share, without sorting.

The clonotype originates from a boy aged 5 to 17 in good health. Source material: blood. The chain was built from TRBV20-1 and TRBJ1-2; TRBD1 lines up with 8 middle nucleotides. The DNA reads TGCAGTGCCTTTCACGGGACAGGTCTGAGCTACACCTTC. This encodes CSAFHGTGLSYTF.